This entry is about one T cell receptor beta chain. Its antigen is not yet known. Base quality data are lacking; no much larger clone is found one base away. The data are from a study of blood T cell repertoires in COVID-19 (dated by TCRdb to the early 2020s). Broadly, across the study: Samples covering the acute and convalescent phases of COVID-19 were provided by collaborators in the United States, Italy and Spain. The material from the prospective study consisted of cDNA or gDNA derived from T cells, B-cell-depleted T cells, or PBMCs. The dataset comprised deeply sampled blood TCRbeta repertoires from subjects exposed to, actively infected with, or recovered from COVID-19. The repertoires were released in a freely available public database intended as a resource for research on the immune response to SARS-CoV-2. The samples were drawn from two sources: the first 160 participants of the ongoing ImmuneRACE study, and approximately 1,300 subjects contributed by 6 global collaborators. The sample metadata nearly always contained a de-identified subject ID, COVID-19 status, age in years and sex. HLA class I and class II types, where available, came from metadata supplied by the sample provider rather than from assay-based typing. General findings and caveats noted by the study authors: The quantity of clinical and demographic metadata differed by source and by participant and was supplied without curation.

Each collaborating institution followed its own protocols to collect whole blood in K2EDTA tubes. For TCRbeta analysis, collaborators shipped samples as frozen whole blood, isolated PBMCs, or DNA extracted from either of those sample types. TCRbeta CDR3 regions were amplified from genomic DNA by means of the immunoSEQ Assay, a bias-controlled multiplex PCR. The study's own analysis went as follows. The number of nucleated cells in each sample was estimated by amplification of reference gene primers within the assay. Sequence reads were collapsed and filtered to measure the absolute abundance of every unique TCRbeta CDR3 rearrangement. Productive Simpson clonality was computed per sample as the square root of Simpson's diversity index over productive rearrangements. Sourced from immuneACCESS, this table was stored by TCRdb with only in-frame sequences that have V and J called. A share of the clones is absent; for the studies checked, an unresolved V gene accounts for under half, and the remainder has no known explanation. V, J and clone size derive from that table, while D and trimming were established from the DNA sequence. The sample data list around 140,000 clones, and less than 85% of these were observed just once. The ten largest clones capture about 15% of the sample.

The TCR was taken from a woman older than 75 with acute or convalescent COVID-19. Sample: peripheral blood.

CDR3 sequence: CASGPRGQGGPTGELFF. The DNA sequence is as follows: TGTGCTAGTGGTCCCCGAGGACAGGGGGGCCCCACCGGGGAGCTGTTTTTT. The V and J segments used are TRBV12-5 and TRBJ2-2, with 10 bases in between that match TRBD1. Clipping removes 5 bases from V and 4 bases from J, with 10 as the unmatched junction base count. The CDR3 sequence holds 17 residues, the cysteine and phenylalanine included. Just CDR3 DNA is preserved here, 51 bases in frame from base 1. The germline V gene sets CDR1 to LGHNT and CDR2 to FRNRAP.